What follows are 5 T cell receptor beta chains derived from one specimen sequenced in a study of molecular identifiers for immune sequencing clone quantification. MiXCR, applied by TCRdb to the PCR reads, yields one record per CDR3 protein. The sample lists roughly 320,000 distinct CDR3 sequences; roughly 23% were seen once. Sequenced sample: naive CD8+ T cells from blood, with Jurkat cell RNA spiked in. Subset defined: FACS-sorted CD8+CD4-CCR7+CD45RA+ naive T cells. Receptor source: a human donor in good health. Some libraries in this study had Jurkat cell RNA spiked in.

A remark on this clonotype: This may be a read error: a much more frequent sequence differs by one nucleotide. J is TRBJ2-7 and V is TRBV30; 7 bases are a match to TRBD1. The CDR3 has 12 residues. Germline V CDR1 and CDR2: GTSNPN, SVGIG (reference sequence). J gave up 5 bases and V 3 bases, and 4 bases lay outside the gene matches. The CDR3 here is CAWSRDSHEQYF. In DNA, the CDR3 is TGTGCCTGGAGCCGGGACAGCCACGAGCAGTACTTC.

A remark on this clonotype: A read error may be the cause here, since a much bigger clone is one base away. The CDR3 is CASSFRTGAHVQYF. Written as DNA, the CDR3 is TGTGCCAGCAGCTTCCGGACAGGGGCCCACGTGCAGTACTTC. The gene calls are TRBV7-2 and TRBJ2-7; TRBD1 matches 9 bases. V was clipped by 3 bases and J by 9 bases; unmatched bases: 9. The CDR3 sequence is 14 residues long. Germline V lookup: CDR1 SGHTA, CDR2 FQGNSA.

This clonotype was detected ten times or more. The chain has TRBV14 and TRBJ2-7; D could derive from TRBD1 or TRBD2 (5 bases each). The CDR3 extends over 11 amino acids. CDR1 is SGHDN and CDR2 is FVKESK in the germline V gene. V was trimmed by 4 bases and J by 5 bases, leaving 6 bases between them. CDR3 nucleotide sequence: TGTGCCAGCAGCCGGGGACACGAGCAGTACTTC. Its protein is CASSRGHEQYF.

This clonotype occurred a few times. The chain is built from TRBV4-3 and TRBJ2-6; D gene uncertain. Trimming cost V 0 bases and J 4 bases, with 13 bases left between them. Germline CDR1 is LGHNA and CDR2 is YSLEER. The CDR3 is 17 amino acids. The CDR3, as DNA: TGCGCCAGCAGCCAAGACGCCGCCGTATCCGGGGCCAACGTCCTGACTTTC. It is translated as CASSQDAAVSGANVLTF.

This clonotype was detected a few times. This chain links TRBV29-1 with TRBJ1-2, with D hard to call. Germline CDR1 SQVTM, CDR2 ANQGSEA. The CDR3 spans 13 residues. CDR3 in amino acids: CSLRDINDYGYTF. The CDR3 DNA reads as TGCAGTCTTCGAGACATCAACGACTATGGCTACACCTTC. The whole variable domain, remainder taken from reference TRBV29-1 and TRBJ1-2, is SAVISQKPSRDICQRGTSLTIQCQVDSQVTMMFWYRQQPGQSLTLIATANQGSEATYESGFVIDKFPISRPNLTFSTLTVSNMSPEDSSIYLCSLRDINDYGYTFGSGTRLTVV.